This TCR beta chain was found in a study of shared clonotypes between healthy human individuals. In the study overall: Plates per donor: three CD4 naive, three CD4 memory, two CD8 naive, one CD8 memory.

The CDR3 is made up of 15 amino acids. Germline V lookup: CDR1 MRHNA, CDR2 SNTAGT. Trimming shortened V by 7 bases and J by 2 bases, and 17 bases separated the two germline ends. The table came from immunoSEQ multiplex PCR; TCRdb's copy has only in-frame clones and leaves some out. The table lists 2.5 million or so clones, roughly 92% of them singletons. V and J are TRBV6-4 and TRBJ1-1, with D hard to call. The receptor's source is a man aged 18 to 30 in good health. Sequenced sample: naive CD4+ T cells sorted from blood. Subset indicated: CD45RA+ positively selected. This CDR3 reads CASTGKEKGNTEAFF. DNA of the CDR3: TGTGCCAGCACTGGAAAGGAGAAGGGTAACACTGAAGCTTTCTTT.